One sample yielded the 2 T cell receptor beta chains listed below, sequenced in a study of blood T cell repertoires in COVID-19. Repertoires were generated with immunoSEQ multiplex PCR, while TCRdb's copy carries only in-frame clones and drops some. This table has 190,000 or so clones, around 90% appearing once. Input material: peripheral blood. These receptors were collected from a man aged 40-50 years with active or convalescent COVID-19.

V usage is TRBV21-1 and J usage is TRBJ1-2. TRBV21-1 is shown as a pseudogene. The CDR3 runs to 11 residues. The CDR3 bases are TGTGCCAGTTTGAAGCGGTTGGGCTACACCTTC. It is translated as CASLKRLGYTF.

The genes are TRBV6-6 and TRBJ1-6; 7 positions match TRBD1. The CDR3 spans 18 residues. CDR1 and CDR2 (germline): MNHNY, SVGAGI (reference sequence). J lost 10 bases, V lost 5 bases, and 20 bases had no gene match. The CDR3 bases are TGTGCCAGCAGTCTCCGCAGGTCCTTACAGGGGAAGGGGTCACCCCTCCACTTT. It is translated as CASSLRRSLQGKGSPLHF.